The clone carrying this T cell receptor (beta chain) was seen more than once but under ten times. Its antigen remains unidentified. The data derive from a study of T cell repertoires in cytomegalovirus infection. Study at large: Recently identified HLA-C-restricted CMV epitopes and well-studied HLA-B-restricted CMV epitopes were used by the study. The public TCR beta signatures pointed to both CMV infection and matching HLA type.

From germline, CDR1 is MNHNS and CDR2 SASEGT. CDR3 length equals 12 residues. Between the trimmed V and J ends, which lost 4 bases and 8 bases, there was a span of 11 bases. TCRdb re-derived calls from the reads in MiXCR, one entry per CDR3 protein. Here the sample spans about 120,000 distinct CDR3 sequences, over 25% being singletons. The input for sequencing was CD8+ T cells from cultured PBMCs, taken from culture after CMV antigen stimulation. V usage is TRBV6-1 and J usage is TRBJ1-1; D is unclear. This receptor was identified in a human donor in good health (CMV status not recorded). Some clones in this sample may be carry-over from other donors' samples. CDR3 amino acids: CASSGGFLEAFF. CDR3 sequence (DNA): TGTGCCAGCAGTGGCGGGTTTTTAGAAGCTTTCTTT.